This passage covers 28 T cell receptor beta chains from one sample sequenced in a study of beta chain features in type 1 diabetes. Expressed TCRB transcripts were sequenced, since all the RNA that had been isolated was reverse transcribed. Assay used: immunoSEQ multiplex PCR; TCRdb lists only in-frame clones, some missing. The sample carries more than 250,000 clones, 14% recorded once. For these receptors, no antigen is known. General study results and limits: Shorter TCRB CDR3s, moderately but significantly so, marked every one of the four CD4+ subsets in Type 1 diabetes patients.

Sample: naive CD4+ T cells from blood. The receptor set was obtained from a man aged 30 to 39 with type 1 diabetes.

J is TRBJ2-5 and V is TRBV7-8; 8 bases agree with TRBD1. V dropped 5 bases and J dropped 7; count of bases not matched to a gene: 15. This CDR3 is 16 amino acids long. Germline V gene lookup returns CDR1 SGHVS and CDR2 FQNEAQ. Written as DNA, the CDR3 is TGTGCCAGCAGCCCTTATCTACAGGGGGAAAGGGTGACCCAGTACTTC. It codes for CASSPYLQGERVTQYF.

The DNA of the CDR3 is TGTGCCAGCTCACTGGGGACTCTTGCCAATGAGCAGTTCTTC. Protein product: CASSLGTLANEQFF. This chain connects TRBV18 to TRBJ2-1; weak D call: TRBD2 (6 bases). The CDR3 runs 14 residues. The V and J ends lost 4 bases and 6 bases respectively, with 13 bases between them. The germline V gene encodes CDR1 KGHSH and CDR2 LQKENI. The full variable domain, rest sourced from reference TRBV18 and TRBJ2-1, is NAGVMQNPRHLVRRRGQEARLRCSPMKGHSHVYWYRQLPEEGLKFMVYLQKENIIDESGMPKERFSAEFPKEGPSILRIQQVVRGDSAAYFCASSLGTLANEQFFGPGTRLTVL.

The rearrangement links TRBV5-4 to TRBJ2-6, with D perhaps matching TRBD2 (5 bases). The CDR3 runs to 15 residues. With 3 bases removed from V and 0 bases from J, the gap between germline ends came to 7 bases. Germline CDR1 is SGHNT and CDR2 is YYREEE (reference sequence). CDR3 region: CASSSGYSGANVLTF. Written as DNA, the CDR3 is TGTGCCAGCAGCTCGGGATACTCTGGGGCCAACGTCCTGACTTTC.

This clone has more than one count but fewer than ten. V usage is TRBV5-4 and J usage is TRBJ2-3; 9 nucleotides align to TRBD2. In germline, CDR1 is SGHNT, CDR2 YYREEE (reference sequence). This CDR3 has 15 amino acids. Trimming at V came to 0 bases and at J to 2 bases, leaving 1 base not matched to a gene. The CDR3 loop is CASSLGLAVTDTQYF. As DNA, the CDR3 is TGTGCCAGCAGCTTGGGACTAGCGGTCACAGATACGCAGTATTTT. The full variable domain, completed using reference TRBV5-4 and TRBJ2-3, is ETGVTQSPTHLIKTRGQQVTLRCSSQSGHNTVSWYQQALGQGPQFIFQYYREEENGRGNFPPRFSGLQFPNYSSELNVNALELDDSALYLCASSLGLAVTDTQYFGPGTRLTVL.

This clone was counted only a few times. The CDR3 DNA is TGTGCCACCGGACAGAACTACGAGCAGTACTTC. As protein: CATGQNYEQYF. The chain has TRBV28 and TRBJ2-7, with D possibly TRBD1 on 6 matching bases. Per germline, CDR1 MDHEN and CDR2 SYDVKM. The ends were cut back, 10 bases at V and 3 bases at J, with 10 bases in the middle. This CDR3 comprises 11 residues.

V and J are TRBV18 and TRBJ1-1; D is uncertain. Looked up from germline, CDR1 is KGHSH and CDR2 is LQKENI. The CDR3 length is 13 residues. With 5 bases removed from V and 1 base from J, the gap between germline ends came to 8 bases. Here the CDR3 DNA reads TGTGCCAGCTCAAGCGACGAGAACACTGAAGCTTTCTTT. Its translation is CASSSDENTEAFF.

This clone turned up a few times. The V and J genes are TRBV27 and TRBJ1-2; 9 bases align to TRBD1. CDR3 size: 14 residues. CDR1 is MNHEY and CDR2 is SMNVEV in the germline V gene (reference sequence). The junction had 2 bases not matched to a gene; V was cut back by 3 bases and J by 3 bases. CDR3 loop: CASSFTGGDYGYTF. CDR3 nucleotides: TGTGCCAGCAGTTTTACAGGGGGCGACTATGGCTACACCTTC.

This clone has just a few counts. The chain carries TRBV9 and TRBJ2-1; 11 bases map to TRBD2. V trimming: 4 bases; J trimming: 9 bases; junction bases outside the gene matches: 9. CDR1 and CDR2 (germline): SGDLS, YYNGEE. The CDR3 length is 15 residues. The DNA for the CDR3 is TGTGCCAGCAGCCCTTGGACTAGCGGGCAGTTTGAGCAGTTCTTC. It specifies CASSPWTSGQFEQFF.

J is TRBJ2-3 and V is TRBV9; D not certain. The CDR3 is 14 residues long. V was clipped by 0 bases and J by 0 bases, with 5 bases between them. In germline, CDR1 is SGDLS, CDR2 YYNGEE. The CDR3 DNA sequence: TGTGCCAGCAGCGTAGATCTTAGCACAGATACGCAGTATTTT. It codes for CASSVDLSTDTQYF.

The rearrangement links TRBV2 to TRBJ2-5; 7 nucleotides line up with TRBD1. The trim removed 10 bases at V and 1 base at J, leaving 9 bases unmatched. The length of the CDR3 is 14 residues. CDR1 is SNHLY, CDR2 FYNNEI, per germline. CDR3 sequence: CATRGQDPQETQYF. The CDR3 DNA reads TGTGCCACCCGCGGACAGGACCCCCAAGAGACCCAGTACTTC.

The J gene is TRBJ2-7, the V gene TRBV28; no clear D gene. The CDR3 length is 13 residues. Germline CDR1 reads MDHEN; CDR2 reads SYDVKM. With 5 bases removed from V and 2 bases from J, the gap between germline ends came to 10 bases. The chain's CDR3 is CASSRRMTYEQYF. The CDR3 DNA is TGTGCCAGCAGTAGGCGGATGACCTACGAGCAGTACTTC.

CDR3 DNA sequence: TGCAGTATAGCGGGACGAGAGACCCAGTACTTC. Protein sequence: CSIAGRETQYF. This chain connects TRBV20-1 to TRBJ2-5; TRBD2 agrees at 8 bases. Germline V CDR1 and CDR2: DFQATT, SNEGSKA (reference sequence). The CDR3 has 11 amino acids. The ends lost 8 bases at V and 4 bases at J; junction bases unmatched: 3.

V usage is TRBV4-1 and J usage is TRBJ1-1; D is possibly TRBD1 (5 bases). The CDR3 is made up of 16 amino acids. Germline values: CDR1 MGHRA, CDR2 YSYEKL. Trimming took off 0 bases at V and 5 bases at J, with 16 bases between the two ends. CDR3 loop: CASSQDPYGRGTEAFF. In DNA, the CDR3 is TGCGCCAGCAGCCAAGATCCGTACGGACGGGGGACTGAAGCTTTCTTT.

This clone was observed a few times. This chain links TRBV11-2 with TRBJ2-3; D is undetermined. V was clipped by 7 bases and J by 1 base, with 12 bases between them. The CDR3 is 14 amino acids. Germline V gene data show CDR1 as SGHAT and CDR2 as FQNNGV. The CDR3: CASTRTAGTDTQYF. In nucleotides, the CDR3 is TGTGCCAGCACCAGAACCGCGGGCACAGATACGCAGTATTTT. Full variable domain (rest looked up from reference TRBV11-2 and TRBJ2-3): EAGVAQSPRYKIIEKRQSVAFWCNPISGHATLYWYQQILGQGPKLLIQFQNNGVVDDSQLPKDRFSAERLKGVDSTLKIQPAKLEDSAVYLCASTRTAGTDTQYFGPGTRLTVL.

The V and J genes are TRBV29-1 and TRBJ2-1; 9 nucleotides line up with TRBD1. The CDR3 runs to 15 residues. CDR1 SQVTM and CDR2 ANQGSEA come from the germline V gene. The ends lost 6 bases at V and 0 bases at J; junction bases unmatched: 6. The CDR3: CSVGTGFISYNEQFF. The CDR3 DNA reads TGCAGCGTAGGGACAGGGTTTATCTCCTACAATGAGCAGTTCTTC.

This clone was counted a few times. The chain carries TRBV18 and TRBJ1-1; TRBD1 matches 11 bases. CDR3 length equals 16 residues. The V gene end was trimmed by 4 bases and the J gene end by 1 base; junction bases not matched to a gene: 5. The germline V gene encodes CDR1 KGHSH and CDR2 LQKENI. DNA for the CDR3: TGTGCCAGCTCACTTGGACAGGGGGCCACGAACACTGAAGCTTTCTTT. It translates to CASSLGQGATNTEAFF.

This clone was detected only a few times. The rearrangement uses TRBV15 and TRBJ1-2, with D perhaps matching TRBD1 (5 bases). In germline, CDR1 is LNHNV, CDR2 YYDKDF (reference sequence). This CDR3 is 13 amino acids long. V lost 5 bases, J lost 8 bases, and 15 bases lay in between. The CDR3 loop reads CATSRGEGRGYTF. The CDR3 DNA sequence: TGTGCCACCAGCCGGGGGGAGGGTCGAGGCTACACCTTC.

The rearrangement uses TRBV6-5 and TRBJ1-1, with 10 bases matching TRBD1. CDR1 and CDR2 (germline): MNHEY, SVGAGI. V shed 5 bases, J shed 5 bases, and the junction held 5 bases outside the gene matches. CDR3 length equals 14 residues. CDR3: CASSGWTGGTEAFF. In DNA form, the CDR3 reads TGTGCCAGCAGTGGGTGGACAGGGGGGACTGAAGCTTTCTTT.

Only a few counts were recorded for this clone. V and J are TRBV28 and TRBJ1-2; a possible D gene is TRBD1 (6 bases). Trimming shortened V by 8 bases and J by 2 bases, and 6 bases separated the two germline ends. The germline V gene has CDR1 MDHEN and CDR2 SYDVKM. The CDR3 length is 11 residues. CDR3 loop: CASQGNYGYTF. The CDR3 DNA is TGTGCCAGCCAGGGGAACTATGGCTACACCTTC.

This clone has more than one count but fewer than ten. Mismatch with germline at one junction end may stem from a read error. This sequence joins TRBV7-2 and TRBJ2-1; D is uncertain. In germline, CDR1 is SGHTA, CDR2 FQGNSA. The CDR3 loop spans 11 amino acids. CDR3 DNA: TGTGCCAGCAGCCCCTATAATGAGCAGTTCTTC. Amino acid sequence: CASSPYNEQFF.

There are a few counts of this clone. V gene TRBV20-1 combines with J gene TRBJ2-7, with a possible D match to TRBD1 (7 bases). The CDR3 totals 11 residues. Germline V gene sequence: CDR1 DFQATT, CDR2 SNEGSKA (reference sequence). Trimming cost V 6 bases and J 7 bases, with 13 bases left between them. The CDR3, as DNA: TGCAGTGCCGCATCAGGGGGGGAGCAGTACTTC. Its protein is CSAASGGEQYF.

This clone has a handful of counts. The CDR3 DNA reads TGCGCCAGCAGCTCGACTAGCGGGAGCTACGAGCAGTACTTC. Encoded protein: CASSSTSGSYEQYF. The chain joins TRBV5-1 to TRBJ2-7; 12 bases are shared with TRBD2. Germline V lookup: CDR1 SGHRS, CDR2 YFSETQ. Losses at the gene ends were 3 bases for V and 3 bases for J; bases not matched to a gene: 1. There are 14 residues in the CDR3.

The chain recombines TRBV5-1 with TRBJ2-7, with 11 bases aligning to TRBD2. Per germline, CDR1 SGHRS and CDR2 YFSETQ. V shed 2 bases, J shed 5 bases, and the junction held 6 bases outside the gene matches. This CDR3 is 15 amino acids long. The CDR3 sequence is CASSFAKLAGDEQYF. The CDR3 bases are TGCGCCAGCAGCTTTGCGAAACTAGCGGGAGACGAGCAGTACTTC.

The V gene is TRBV18, the J gene TRBJ1-1; 8 nucleotides line up with TRBD1. The CDR3 runs to 14 residues. Germline-derived CDR1 and CDR2 are KGHSH and LQKENI. The V and J ends lost 0 bases and 5 bases, in that order; junction bases with no gene match: 2. The CDR3 is CASSPPDRVTEAFF. The DNA of the CDR3 is TGTGCCAGCTCACCACCGGACAGGGTGACTGAAGCTTTCTTT.

The chain combines TRBV7-2 with TRBJ2-2, with TRBD1 matching 9 bases. There are 14 residues in the CDR3. The germline gives CDR1 SGHTA, CDR2 FQGNSA. Unmatched junction bases numbered 5, after V lost 5 bases and J lost 7 bases. CDR3 in amino acids: CASSPGTGNGELFF. CDR3 bases: TGTGCCAGCAGCCCCGGGACAGGGAACGGGGAGCTGTTTTTT.

The V call is TRBV19, the J call TRBJ2-1; tentatively, D is TRBD1 (5 bases). Trimming took 4 bases from V and 6 from J, leaving 13 bases between them. CDR3 size: 14 residues. Germline CDR1 LNHDA, CDR2 SQIVND (reference sequence). The CDR3 reads CASSTATATNEQFF. In nucleotides, the CDR3 is TGTGCCAGTAGTACCGCGACAGCCACCAATGAGCAGTTCTTC.

V and J are TRBV27 and TRBJ2-7; 9 nucleotides line up with TRBD1. The CDR3 contains 15 residues. Germline V gene data show CDR1 as MNHEY and CDR2 as SMNVEV (reference sequence). After removal of 3 bases from V and 4 bases from J, the junction contained 7 bases not matched to a gene. CDR3 sequence (DNA): TGTGCCAGCAGTTTGTCTTGGACAGGGGTATACGAGCAGTACTTC. Amino acid sequence: CASSLSWTGVYEQYF.

In the case of this clone: The sample has other DNA sequences that encode this CDR3 too. The chain recombines TRBV18 with TRBJ1-5; 8 positions match TRBD1. V was clipped by 3 bases and J by 5 bases; unmatched bases: 3. The CDR3 is made up of 14 amino acids. From germline, CDR1 is KGHSH and CDR2 LQKENI. The CDR3 loop is CASSPDRADQPQHF. The CDR3 nucleotides read TGTGCCAGCTCACCGGACAGGGCGGATCAGCCCCAGCATTTT.